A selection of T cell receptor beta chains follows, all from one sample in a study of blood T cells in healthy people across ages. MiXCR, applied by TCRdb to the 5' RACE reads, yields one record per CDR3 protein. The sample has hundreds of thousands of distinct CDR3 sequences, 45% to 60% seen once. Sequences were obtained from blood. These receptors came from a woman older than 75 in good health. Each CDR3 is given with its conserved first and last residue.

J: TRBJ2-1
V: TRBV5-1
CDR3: CASNWAGSSYNEQFF

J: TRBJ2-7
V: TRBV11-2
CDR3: CASTSMSEQYF

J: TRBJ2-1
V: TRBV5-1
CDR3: CASSLPSGSANEQFF

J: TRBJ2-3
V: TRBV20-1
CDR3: CSATSKGFTDTQYF

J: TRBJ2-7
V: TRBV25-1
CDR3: CASSESLAGVSGHEQYF

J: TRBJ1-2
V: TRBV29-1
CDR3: CSVEDLQQRGYTF

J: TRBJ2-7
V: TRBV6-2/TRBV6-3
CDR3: CASSYGDREQYF

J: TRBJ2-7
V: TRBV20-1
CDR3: CSASSGRRDYEQYF

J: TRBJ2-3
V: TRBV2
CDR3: CASSAGTGRADTQYF

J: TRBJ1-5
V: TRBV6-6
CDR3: CASSPARGASNQPQHF

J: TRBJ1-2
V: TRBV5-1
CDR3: CASSTAGNGYTF

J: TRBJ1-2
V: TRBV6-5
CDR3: CASSYGDRYYGYTF

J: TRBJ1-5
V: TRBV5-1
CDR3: CASSTGQGNQPQHF

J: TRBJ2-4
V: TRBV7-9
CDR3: CASTPVGPDIQYF

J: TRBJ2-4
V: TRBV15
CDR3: CATSREGGLAKNIQYF

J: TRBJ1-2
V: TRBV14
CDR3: CASSQPGTHYGYTF

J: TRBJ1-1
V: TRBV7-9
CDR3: CASSPTSRMNTEAFF

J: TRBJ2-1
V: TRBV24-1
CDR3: CATSDFGNPYNEQFF

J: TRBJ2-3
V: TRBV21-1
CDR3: CASSIAGLAGDTDTQYF

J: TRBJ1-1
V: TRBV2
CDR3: CASSAWGRGPEAFF

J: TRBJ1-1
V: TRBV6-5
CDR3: CASRRSPNEAFF

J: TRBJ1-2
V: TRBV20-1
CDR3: CSASNSYGYTF

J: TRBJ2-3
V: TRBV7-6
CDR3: CASSTTLGFDTQYF

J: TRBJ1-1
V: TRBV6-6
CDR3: CASRSDRAGTEAFF

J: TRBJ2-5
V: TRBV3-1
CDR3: CASSHTGAQIRETQYF

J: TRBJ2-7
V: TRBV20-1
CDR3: CSASEPGGPYEQYF

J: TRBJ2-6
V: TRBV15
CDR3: CATSRDSGSGANVLTF

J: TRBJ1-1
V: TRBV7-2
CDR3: CASSLEHRFTEAFF